These T cell receptor beta chains were read from a single sample in a study of immune cell composition in non-small cell lung cancer. The assay was immunoSEQ multiplex PCR, and TCRdb's table has in-frame clones only and misses some. The sample carries approximately 3,500 clones, about three quarters recorded once. Sequencing was performed on non-adjacent lung tissue. The receptor source for this set is a human donor with non-small cell lung cancer. The CDR3 runs from the conserved cysteine through the conserved F or W. Each record gives: clone size, J gene, V gene, D gene, CDR3 DNA, CDR3 protein. The D gene is left open where the match is weak. Some rows mark clone size as missing; the rest say once, few, many or name a class of expanded clone.

clone_size: -; j_call: TRBJ2-1; v_call: TRBV9; d_call: -; cdr3_nt: TGTGCCAGCAGCGTAGATTTATACAATGAGCAGTTCTTC; cdr3_aa: CASSVDLYNEQFF
clone_size: few; j_call: TRBJ2-2; v_call: TRBV5-1; d_call: -; cdr3_nt: TGCGCCAGCAGCTTGGTACCCGGGGAGCTGTTTTTT; cdr3_aa: CASSLVPGELFF
clone_size: -; j_call: TRBJ2-1; v_call: TRBV9; d_call: TRBD2; cdr3_nt: TGTGCCAGCAGCGTAGAAGGGAGTGGGGGACTAGCGGGAGAGGGTGAGCAGTTCTTC; cdr3_aa: CASSVEGSGGLAGEGEQFF
clone_size: -; j_call: TRBJ2-1; v_call: TRBV5-8; d_call: -; cdr3_nt: TGTGCCAGCAGCTTGGGAGGGGGAGCTCACAATGAGCAGTTCTTC; cdr3_aa: CASSLGGGAHNEQFF
clone_size: -; j_call: TRBJ2-7; v_call: TRBV10-3; d_call: TRBD2; cdr3_nt: TGTGCCATCACCGCCGGACTAGATAAGGACGAGCAGTACTTC; cdr3_aa: CAITAGLDKDEQYF
clone_size: -; j_call: TRBJ1-5; v_call: TRBV10-3; d_call: -; cdr3_nt: TGTGCCATCAGTGAGTCGACTCAGGGTCCCGGCAATCAGCCCCAGCATTTT; cdr3_aa: CAISESTQGPGNQPQHF
clone_size: -; j_call: TRBJ1-5; v_call: TRBV6-5; d_call: -; cdr3_nt: TGTGCCAGCAGAGACAGTGCCTATCAGCCCCAGCATTTT; cdr3_aa: CASRDSAYQPQHF
clone_size: few; j_call: TRBJ2-7; v_call: TRBV11-3; d_call: TRBD1; cdr3_nt: TGTGCCAGCAAACTACCGGGACAGGGCTACGAGCAGTACTTC; cdr3_aa: CASKLPGQGYEQYF
clone_size: -; j_call: TRBJ1-1; v_call: TRBV2; d_call: -; cdr3_nt: TGTGCCAGCAGTGGCCAGAATATGAACACTGAAGCTTTCTTT; cdr3_aa: CASSGQNMNTEAFF
clone_size: -; j_call: TRBJ2-3; v_call: TRBV7-2; d_call: TRBD2; cdr3_nt: TGTGCCAGCAGCTTAGGCGGGAGCGGGGGGACAGATACGCAGTATTTT; cdr3_aa: CASSLGGSGGTDTQYF
clone_size: -; j_call: TRBJ2-7; v_call: TRBV27; d_call: -; cdr3_nt: TGTGCCAGCAGTCAAGCCTTTCTGGGACGGACTGTCTACGAGCAGTACTTC; cdr3_aa: CASSQAFLGRTVYEQYF
clone_size: few; j_call: TRBJ2-3; v_call: TRBV28; d_call: -; cdr3_nt: TGTGCCAGCAGTTTCCTTTCGGGCACAGATACGCAGTATTTT; cdr3_aa: CASSFLSGTDTQYF
clone_size: -; j_call: TRBJ1-5; v_call: TRBV19; d_call: -; cdr3_nt: TGTGCCAGTAGTATAGCCCCGCAGGGCCGAGGGCCCCAGCATTTT; cdr3_aa: CASSIAPQGRGPQHF
clone_size: -; j_call: TRBJ2-3; v_call: TRBV7-6; d_call: TRBD2; cdr3_nt: TGTGCCAGCAGCTATAGCGGGAGAGGGGATACGCAGTATTTT; cdr3_aa: CASSYSGRGDTQYF
clone_size: once; j_call: TRBJ1-2; v_call: TRBV6-6; d_call: -; cdr3_nt: TGTGCCAGCAGTCTTCAGGGAAATGGCTACACCTTC; cdr3_aa: CASSLQGNGYTF
clone_size: -; j_call: TRBJ1-4; v_call: TRBV19; d_call: -; cdr3_nt: TGTGCCAGTAGTATTCAGGGGCTGAGTAATGAAAAACTGTTTTTT; cdr3_aa: CASSIQGLSNEKLFF
clone_size: -; j_call: TRBJ1-3; v_call: TRBV7-2; d_call: -; cdr3_nt: TGTGCCAGCAGCCCCCTGAGGGGCTCTGGAAACACCATATATTTT; cdr3_aa: CASSPLRGSGNTIYF
clone_size: -; j_call: TRBJ2-1; v_call: TRBV5-1; d_call: -; cdr3_nt: TGCGCCAGCAGCCCAGCGGGACAATCCTACAATGAGCAGTTCTTC; cdr3_aa: CASSPAGQSYNEQFF
clone_size: -; j_call: TRBJ1-5; v_call: TRBV2; d_call: -; cdr3_nt: TGTGCCAGCAGTGCCAGACAGAGCAATCAGCCCCAGCATTTT; cdr3_aa: CASSARQSNQPQHF
clone_size: few; j_call: TRBJ2-1; v_call: TRBV6-6; d_call: -; cdr3_nt: TGTGCCAGCATTATCGGGGCAGGGTCGAATGAGCAGTTCTTC; cdr3_aa: CASIIGAGSNEQFF
clone_size: once; j_call: TRBJ2-1; v_call: TRBV28; d_call: -; cdr3_nt: TGTGCCAGCAGTCCCCGATATGAGCAGTTCTTC; cdr3_aa: CASSPRYEQFF
clone_size: few; j_call: TRBJ1-5; v_call: TRBV30; d_call: -; cdr3_nt: TGTGCCTGGAGTGTACGGGCAGGGCGGGGCAATCAGCCCCAGCATTTT; cdr3_aa: CAWSVRAGRGNQPQHF
clone_size: -; j_call: TRBJ2-5; v_call: TRBV29-1; d_call: -; cdr3_nt: TGCAGCGCCACCGGGAAGGGGGGAGAGACCCAGTACTTC; cdr3_aa: CSATGKGGETQYF
clone_size: once; j_call: TRBJ2-2; v_call: TRBV12-2; d_call: -; cdr3_nt: TGTGCAAGAATGGGGGGAATGAACACCGGGGAGCTGTTTTTT; cdr3_aa: CARMGGMNTGELFF
clone_size: -; j_call: TRBJ2-1; v_call: TRBV9; d_call: -; cdr3_nt: TGTGCCAGCAGCGTAGGGGGTAGTATCTCCTACAATGAGCAGTTCTTC; cdr3_aa: CASSVGGSISYNEQFF
clone_size: -; j_call: TRBJ2-1; v_call: TRBV5-5; d_call: TRBD2; cdr3_nt: TGTGCCAGCAGCTCTGGACTAGCGGGAGGCAATGAGCAGTTCTTC; cdr3_aa: CASSSGLAGGNEQFF
clone_size: -; j_call: TRBJ2-1; v_call: TRBV6-1; d_call: -; cdr3_nt: TGTGCCAGCAGTGAGGGAGAGGGCTCCTACAATGAGCAGTTCTTC; cdr3_aa: CASSEGEGSYNEQFF
clone_size: -; j_call: TRBJ2-7; v_call: TRBV9; d_call: -; cdr3_nt: TGTGCCAGCAGCGTAGCCGCGGGGAGTAACCACGAGCAGTACTTC; cdr3_aa: CASSVAAGSNHEQYF
clone_size: -; j_call: TRBJ2-3; v_call: TRBV11-2; d_call: TRBD2; cdr3_nt: TGTGCCAGCAGCTTCGGGGGAGGGCCCCCCACAGATACGCAGTATTTT; cdr3_aa: CASSFGGGPPTDTQYF
clone_size: -; j_call: TRBJ2-5; v_call: TRBV9; d_call: TRBD2; cdr3_nt: TGTGCCAGCAGCCCTAGCGGCCTCCTCCAAGAGACCCAGTACTTC; cdr3_aa: CASSPSGLLQETQYF
clone_size: -; j_call: TRBJ2-3; v_call: TRBV19; d_call: -; cdr3_nt: TGTGCCAGTAGTATAGATCCCGGGTCCACAGATACGCAGTATTTT; cdr3_aa: CASSIDPGSTDTQYF
clone_size: -; j_call: TRBJ2-1; v_call: TRBV2; d_call: -; cdr3_nt: TGTGCCAGCAGTAAAGCACTGTACAATGAGCAGTTCTTC; cdr3_aa: CASSKALYNEQFF
clone_size: once; j_call: TRBJ2-1; v_call: TRBV7-9; d_call: -; cdr3_nt: TGTGCCAGCAGCCCTCCGACAGTCTACAATGAGCAGTTCTTC; cdr3_aa: CASSPPTVYNEQFF
clone_size: -; j_call: TRBJ2-5; v_call: TRBV5-1; d_call: TRBD2; cdr3_nt: TGCGCCAGCAGCTTGGCGGGGGGACTCAGAAAACAAGAGACCCAGTACTTC; cdr3_aa: CASSLAGGLRKQETQYF
clone_size: -; j_call: TRBJ2-1; v_call: TRBV14; d_call: -; cdr3_nt: TGTGCCAGCAGCCAAGATCGGTACAATGAGCAGTTCTTC; cdr3_aa: CASSQDRYNEQFF
clone_size: -; j_call: TRBJ2-2; v_call: TRBV14; d_call: -; cdr3_nt: TGTGCCAGCAGCCACCCGAACACCGGGGAGCTGTTTTTT; cdr3_aa: CASSHPNTGELFF
clone_size: -; j_call: TRBJ2-5; v_call: TRBV7-2; d_call: -; cdr3_nt: TGTGCCAGCAGCCCGACCATCGTAGAAGGGGACCAGTACTTC; cdr3_aa: CASSPTIVEGDQYF
clone_size: -; j_call: TRBJ2-7; v_call: TRBV4-1; d_call: TRBD2; cdr3_nt: TGCGCCAGCAGCCAAGTGGGACTAGAGCGGCAGTACTTC; cdr3_aa: CASSQVGLERQYF